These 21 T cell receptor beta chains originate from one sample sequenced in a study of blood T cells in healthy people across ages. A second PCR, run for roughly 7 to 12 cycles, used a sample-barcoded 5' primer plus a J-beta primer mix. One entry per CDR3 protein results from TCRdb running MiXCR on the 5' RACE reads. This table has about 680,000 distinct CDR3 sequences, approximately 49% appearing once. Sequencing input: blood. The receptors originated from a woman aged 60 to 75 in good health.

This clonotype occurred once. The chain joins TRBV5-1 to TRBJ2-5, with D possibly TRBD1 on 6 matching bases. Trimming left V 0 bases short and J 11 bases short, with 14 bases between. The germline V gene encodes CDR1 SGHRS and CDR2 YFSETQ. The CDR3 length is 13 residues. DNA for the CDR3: TGCGCCAGCAGCTTGGAAGGGGGAGATGAGCAGTACTTC. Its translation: CASSLEGGDEQYF.

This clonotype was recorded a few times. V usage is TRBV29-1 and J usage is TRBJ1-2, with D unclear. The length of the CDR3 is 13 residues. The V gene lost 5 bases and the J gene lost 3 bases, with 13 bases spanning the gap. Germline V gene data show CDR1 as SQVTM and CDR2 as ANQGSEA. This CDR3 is CSVSEGGDYGYTF. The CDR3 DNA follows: TGCAGCGTTTCTGAGGGAGGAGACTATGGCTACACCTTC.

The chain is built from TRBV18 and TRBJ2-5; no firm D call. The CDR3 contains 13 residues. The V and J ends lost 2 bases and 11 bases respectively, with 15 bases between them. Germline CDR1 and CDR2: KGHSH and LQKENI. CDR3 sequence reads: CASSPMRANGQYF. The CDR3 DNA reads TGTGCCAGCTCACCAATGCGCGCCAATGGGCAGTACTTC.

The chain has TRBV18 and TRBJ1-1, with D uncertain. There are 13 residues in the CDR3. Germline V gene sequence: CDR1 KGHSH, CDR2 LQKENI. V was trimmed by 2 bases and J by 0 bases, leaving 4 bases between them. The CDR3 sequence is CASSPILNTEAFF. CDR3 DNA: TGTGCCAGCTCACCAATTCTGAACACTGAAGCTTTCTTT. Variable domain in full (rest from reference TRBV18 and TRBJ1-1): NAGVMQNPRHLVRRRGQEARLRCSPMKGHSHVYWYRQLPEEGLKFMVYLQKENIIDESGMPKERFSAEFPKEGPSILRIQQVVRGDSAAYFCASSPILNTEAFFGQGTRLTVV.

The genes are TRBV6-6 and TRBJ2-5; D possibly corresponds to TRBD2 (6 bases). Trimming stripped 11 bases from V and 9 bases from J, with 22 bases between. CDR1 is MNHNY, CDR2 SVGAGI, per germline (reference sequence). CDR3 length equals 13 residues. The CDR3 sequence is CAGKDRASGAQYF. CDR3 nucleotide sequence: TGTGCCGGCAAAGACCGAGCTTCGGGGGCCCAGTACTTC.

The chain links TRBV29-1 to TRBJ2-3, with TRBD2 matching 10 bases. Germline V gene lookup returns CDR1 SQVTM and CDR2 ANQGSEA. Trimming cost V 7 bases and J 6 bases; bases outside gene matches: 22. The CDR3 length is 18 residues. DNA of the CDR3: TGCAGCGCCCCTCAACCAGGGTCTAGCGGGAGTCGGGGTGATACGCAGTATTTT. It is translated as CSAPQPGSSGSRGDTQYF.

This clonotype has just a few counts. The CDR3 DNA reads as TGTGCCAGCAGTTTAGAGGGTATTTGGGTGGGACAGGGGACCTACGAGCAGTACTTC. This codes for CASSLEGIWVGQGTYEQYF. This rearrangement joins TRBV28 to TRBJ2-7; 10 nucleotides agree with TRBD1. This CDR3 is 19 amino acids long. Germline CDR1 and CDR2: MDHEN and SYDVKM. The junction had 15 bases not matched to a gene; V was cut back by 2 bases and J by 2 bases.

CDR3 sequence: CASSLDRVSHEQYF. The CDR3 region has the DNA TGTGCCAGCAGCCTGGACAGGGTGTCGCACGAGCAGTACTTC. The chain joins TRBV7-2 to TRBJ2-7; 8 bases match TRBD1. Losses at the gene ends were 5 bases for V and 5 bases for J; bases not matched to a gene: 8. This CDR3 is 14 amino acids long. The germline CDR1 and CDR2 sequences are SGHTA and FQGNSA.

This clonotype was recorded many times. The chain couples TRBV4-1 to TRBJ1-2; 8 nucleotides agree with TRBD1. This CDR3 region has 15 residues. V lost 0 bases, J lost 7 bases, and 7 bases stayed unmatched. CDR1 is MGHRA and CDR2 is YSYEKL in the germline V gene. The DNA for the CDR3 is TGCGCCAGCAGCCAAGAAGGACAGGGATCGTTTGGCTACACCTTC. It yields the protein CASSQEGQGSFGYTF.

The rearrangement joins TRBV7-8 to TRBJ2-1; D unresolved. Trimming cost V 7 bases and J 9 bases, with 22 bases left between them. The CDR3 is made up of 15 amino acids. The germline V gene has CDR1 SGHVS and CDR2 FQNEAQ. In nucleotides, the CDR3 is TGTGCCAGCACCATACAGAGGTATTCGTTTGGTGAGCAGTTCTTC. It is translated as CASTIQRYSFGEQFF.

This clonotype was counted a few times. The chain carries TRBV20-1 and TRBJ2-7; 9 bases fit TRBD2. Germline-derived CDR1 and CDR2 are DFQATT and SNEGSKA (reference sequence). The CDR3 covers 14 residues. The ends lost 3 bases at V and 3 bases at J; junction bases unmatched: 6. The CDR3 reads CSARVSGSIYEQYF. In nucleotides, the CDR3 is TGCAGTGCTAGGGTTAGCGGGAGTATCTACGAGCAGTACTTC.

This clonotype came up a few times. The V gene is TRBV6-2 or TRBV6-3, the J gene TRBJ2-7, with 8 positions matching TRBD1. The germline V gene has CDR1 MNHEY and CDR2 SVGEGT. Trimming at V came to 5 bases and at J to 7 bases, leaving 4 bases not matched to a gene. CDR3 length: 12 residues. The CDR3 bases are TGTGCCAGCAGTCAGGGGGCAGGTGAGCAGTACTTC. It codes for CASSQGAGEQYF.

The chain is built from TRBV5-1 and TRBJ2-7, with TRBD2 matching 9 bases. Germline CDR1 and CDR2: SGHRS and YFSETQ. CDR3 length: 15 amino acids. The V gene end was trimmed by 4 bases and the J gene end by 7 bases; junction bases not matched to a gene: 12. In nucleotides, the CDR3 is TGCGCCAGCAGCCCGAGACTAGCGGAGGTCGATGAGCAGTACTTC. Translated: CASSPRLAEVDEQYF. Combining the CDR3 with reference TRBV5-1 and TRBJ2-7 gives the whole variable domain KAGVTQTPRYLIKTRGQQVTLSCSPISGHRSVSWYQQTPGQGLQFLFEYFSETQRNKGNFPGRFSGRQFSNSRSEMNVSTLELGDSALYLCASSPRLAEVDEQYFGPGTRLTVT.

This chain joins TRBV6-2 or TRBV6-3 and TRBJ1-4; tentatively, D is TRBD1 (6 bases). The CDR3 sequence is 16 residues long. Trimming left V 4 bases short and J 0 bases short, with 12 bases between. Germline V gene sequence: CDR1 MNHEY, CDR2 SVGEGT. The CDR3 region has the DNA TGTGCCAGCAGTTCTCAGGGGTCTGCAACTAATGAAAAACTGTTTTTT. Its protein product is CASSSQGSATNEKLFF.

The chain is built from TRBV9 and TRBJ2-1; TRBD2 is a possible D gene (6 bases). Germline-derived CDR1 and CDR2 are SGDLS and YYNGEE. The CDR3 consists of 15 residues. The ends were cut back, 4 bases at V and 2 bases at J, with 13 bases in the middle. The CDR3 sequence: CASSPRDKAYNEQFF. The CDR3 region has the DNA TGTGCCAGCAGCCCGCGGGATAAAGCCTACAATGAGCAGTTCTTC.

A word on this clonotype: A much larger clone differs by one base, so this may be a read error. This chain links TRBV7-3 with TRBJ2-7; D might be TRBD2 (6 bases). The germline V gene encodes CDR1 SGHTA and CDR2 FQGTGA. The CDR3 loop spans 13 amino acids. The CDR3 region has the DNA TGTGCCGGCAGCGCAAGCGGGTCCTACGAGCAGTACTTC. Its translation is CAGSASGSYEQYF. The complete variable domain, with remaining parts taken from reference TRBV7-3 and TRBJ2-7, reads GAGVSQTPSNKVTEKGKYVELRCDPISGHTALYWYRQSLGQGPEFLIYFQGTGAADDSGLPNDRFFAVRPEGSVSTLKIQRTERGDSAVYLCAGSASGSYEQYFGPGTRLTVT.

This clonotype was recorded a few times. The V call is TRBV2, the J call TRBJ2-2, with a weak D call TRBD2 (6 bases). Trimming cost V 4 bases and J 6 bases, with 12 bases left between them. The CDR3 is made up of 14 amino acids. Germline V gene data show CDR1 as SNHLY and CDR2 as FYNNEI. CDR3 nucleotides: TGTGCCAGCAGTGCGGGGGATGTCGCCGGGGAGCTGTTTTTT. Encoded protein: CASSAGDVAGELFF.

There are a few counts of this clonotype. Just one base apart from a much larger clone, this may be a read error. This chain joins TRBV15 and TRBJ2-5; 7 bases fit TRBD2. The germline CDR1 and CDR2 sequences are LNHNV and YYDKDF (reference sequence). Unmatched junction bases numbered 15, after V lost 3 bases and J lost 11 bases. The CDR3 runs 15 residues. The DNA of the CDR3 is TGTGCCACCAGCAGCAGGGACTACGGCTACAATGAGCAGTACTTC. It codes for CATSSRDYGYNEQYF.

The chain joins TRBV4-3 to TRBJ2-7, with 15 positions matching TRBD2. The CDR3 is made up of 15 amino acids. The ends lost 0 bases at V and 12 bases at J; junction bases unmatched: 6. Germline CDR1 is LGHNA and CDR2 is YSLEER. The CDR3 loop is CASSQDWTSGRASYF. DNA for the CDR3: TGCGCCAGCAGCCAAGATTGGACTAGCGGGAGGGCCTCGTACTTC.

CDR3 DNA sequence: TGCAGTGCTAGCCTCGGACAGGGAAAAGCCTACGAGCAGTACTTC. This translates into CSASLGQGKAYEQYF. The chain recombines TRBV20-1 with TRBJ2-4, with 8 bases lining up with TRBD1. The J call may be in error: the DNA end matches TRBJ2-7 better. The CDR3 loop spans 15 amino acids. Germline CDR1 is DFQATT and CDR2 is SNEGSKA (reference sequence).

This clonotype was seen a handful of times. CDR3 sequence: CASSLTGQVLNEQFF. The CDR3 DNA is TGCGCCAGCAGCTTGACAGGACAGGTTCTGAATGAGCAGTTCTTC. This chain links TRBV5-1 with TRBJ2-1; TRBD1 matches 7 bases. V shed 1 base, J shed 7 bases, and the junction held 8 bases outside the gene matches. This CDR3 is built from 15 residues. From germline, CDR1 is SGHRS and CDR2 YFSETQ.